The rows below give T cell receptor beta chains drawn from one sample of a study of patients and donors after allogeneic stem cell transplantation. TCRdb used MiXCR to reprocess the RT-PCR reads, holding one entry per CDR3 protein. The table includes over 350,000 distinct CDR3 sequences, roughly 17% detected once. The sequencing input was blood, either unsorted or a sorted T cell fraction (not recorded which). Every receptor here comes from a human donor who was either an allogeneic HSCT recipient or a stem cell or donor lymphocyte infusion donor (not recorded which). It is not recorded whose cells these are; they may come from a transplant donor. CDR3s include the opening cysteine and the closing phenylalanine or tryptophan. A D gene is named only where the DNA matches it firmly. Clone size appears in some rows only: once, few, many, or a class for an expanded clone.

abundance,d_gene,j_gene,v_gene,CDR3aa,CDR3nt
few,TRBD2,TRBJ2-7,TRBV5-1,CASSLETSGRDEQYF,TGCGCCAGCAGCTTAGAGACTAGCGGGCGAGACGAGCAGTACTTC
few,.,TRBJ2-7,TRBV3-1,CASSQGFLASYEQYF,TGTGCCAGCAGCCAAGGCTTCCTAGCCTCCTACGAGCAGTACTTC
.,TRBD1,TRBJ1-2,TRBV7-3,CASSLDRGGSVYGYTF,TGTGCCAGCAGCTTGGACAGGGGGGGCTCCGTCTATGGCTACACCTTC
.,.,TRBJ2-2,TRBV5-5,CASSRTSNTRELFF,TGTGCCAGCAGCAGGACATCGAACACCAGGGAGCTGTTTTTT
.,.,TRBJ2-7,TRBV3-1,CASSQDRTDEQYF,TGTGCCAGCAGCCAAGATCGGACCGACGAGCAGTACTTC
.,.,TRBJ2-2,TRBV20-1,CSAKVRGVAGELFF,TGCAGTGCTAAGGTCCGGGGTGTTGCCGGGGAGCTGTTTTTT
few,.,TRBJ2-7,TRBV10-3,CATSQSYEQYF,TGTGCTACCAGTCAATCCTACGAGCAGTACTTC
.,TRBD1,TRBJ1-6,TRBV5-1,CASSYSRDRVSPLHF,TGCGCCAGCAGCTACTCCCGGGACAGGGTCTCACCCCTCCACTTT
.,TRBD1,TRBJ2-5,TRBV11-2,CATSSRTGFQETQYF,TGTGCCACCTCCAGTAGGACAGGCTTCCAAGAGACCCAGTACTTC
.,TRBD1,TRBJ2-3,TRBV5-6,CASRWGTGGADTQYF,TGTGCCAGCAGATGGGGGACAGGGGGCGCGGATACGCAGTATTTT
few,TRBD2,TRBJ2-1,TRBV5-1,CASSLGLAGPGSYNEQFF,TGCGCCAGCAGTTTGGGACTAGCGGGACCGGGGTCCTACAATGAGCAGTTCTTC
once,.,TRBJ2-5,TRBV5-4,CASRAGSQQETQYF,TGTGCCAGCAGGGCCGGGAGCCAACAAGAGACCCAGTACTTC
few,.,TRBJ1-4,TRBV14,CASSQEWYEKLFF,TGTGCCAGCAGCCAAGAGTGGTATGAAAAACTGTTTTTT
few,TRBD1,TRBJ2-7,TRBV12-3/TRBV12-4,CASSLHPRRDRSYEQYF,TGTGCCAGCAGTCTCCATCCGCGCCGGGACAGATCCTACGAGCAGTACTTC
.,TRBD2,TRBJ2-4,TRBV11-2,CASSGPGLAGGPSHIQYF,TGTGCCAGCAGCGGGCCGGGACTAGCGGGGGGGCCTTCCCACATTCAGTACTTC
many,.,TRBJ2-1,TRBV5-1,CASSPGRLMNDNEQFF,TGCGCCAGCAGCCCGGGGAGACTTATGAACGACAATGAGCAGTTCTTC
.,.,TRBJ1-5,TRBV27,CASSLSGGRVQPQHF,TGTGCCAGCAGTTTATCGGGGGGACGTGTTCAGCCCCAGCATTTT
many,TRBD1,TRBJ1-2,TRBV12-3/TRBV12-4,CASSFYRGKSYTF,TGTGCCAGCAGTTTCTACAGGGGGAAGAGCTACACCTTC
few,.,TRBJ2-1,TRBV14,CASSQASSRTAAFF,TGTGCCAGCAGCCAAGCCTCATCGAGAACCGCTGCGTTCTTC
.,.,TRBJ1-5,TRBV6-1,CASSEGWGSNQPQHF,TGTGCCAGCAGTGAAGGGTGGGGATCTAATCAGCCCCAGCATTTT
.,.,TRBJ2-2,TRBV12-3/TRBV12-4,CASNPTGRGPGELFF,TGTGCCAGCAATCCGACAGGACGGGGCCCCGGGGAGCTGTTTTTT
few,.,TRBJ2-7,TRBV24-1,CATSDLGQTDSYEQYF,TGTGCCACCAGTGATTTGGGACAGACGGACTCCTACGAGCAGTACTTC
.,.,TRBJ2-2,TRBV19,CASSTPGTRPNTGELFF,TGTGCCAGTAGTACGCCCGGGACGCGACCGAACACCGGGGAGCTGTTTTTT
.,.,TRBJ1-5,TRBV6-1,CASREGRGRNHPQHF,TGTGCCAGCAGGGAGGGTAGGGGTCGCAATCACCCCCAGCATTTT
.,TRBD2,TRBJ2-1,TRBV4-3,CASSQDSQLRGDEQFF,TGCGCCAGCAGCCAAGACTCCCAGCTCCGGGGGGATGAGCAGTTCTTC
few,.,TRBJ2-7,TRBV20-1,CSAVGLYEQYF,TGCAGTGCGGTGGGACTCTACGAGCAGTACTTC
few,TRBD2,TRBJ2-1,TRBV5-4,CASSQTSGTRNEQFF,TGTGCCAGCAGCCAGACTAGCGGGACGAGGAATGAGCAGTTCTTC
few,TRBD1,TRBJ1-6,TRBV7-9,CASSLGDRKNSPLHF,TGTGCCAGCAGCTTAGGGGACAGGAAGAATTCACCCCTCCACTTT
many,.,TRBJ1-1,TRBV7-9,CASSSREAFF,TGTGCCAGCAGCTCTCGTGAAGCTTTCTTT
many,TRBD2,TRBJ2-2,TRBV4-3,CASSRTSLTGELFF,TGCGCCAGCAGCCGGACTAGCCTCACCGGGGAGCTGTTTTTT